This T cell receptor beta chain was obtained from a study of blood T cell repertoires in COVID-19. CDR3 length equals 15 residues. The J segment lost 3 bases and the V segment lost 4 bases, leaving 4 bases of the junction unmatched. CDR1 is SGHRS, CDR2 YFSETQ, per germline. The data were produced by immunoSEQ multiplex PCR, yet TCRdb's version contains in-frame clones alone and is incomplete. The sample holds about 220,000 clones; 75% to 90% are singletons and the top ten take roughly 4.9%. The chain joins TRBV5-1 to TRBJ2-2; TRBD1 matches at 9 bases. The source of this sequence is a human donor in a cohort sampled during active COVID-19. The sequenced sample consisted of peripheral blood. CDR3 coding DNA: TGCGCCAGCAGCAAGGGACAGGGCTACACCGGGGAGCTGTTTTTT. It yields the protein CASSKGQGYTGELFF.